This passage covers 6 T cell receptor beta chains from one sample sequenced in a study of T cell responses to AZD1222 COVID-19 vaccine. Produced via immunoSEQ multiplex PCR; TCRdb's table is partial and in-frame only. Of 110,000 to 150,000 clones in the sample, 92% were seen once. This specimen consisted of peripheral blood, obtained on day 0 of AZD1222 vaccination. These receptor sequences come from an adult in good health.

This rearrangement joins TRBV5-4 to TRBJ1-2, with a possible D match to TRBD1 (6 bases). V shed 2 bases and J shed 2 bases, with 7 bases lying between them. Looked up from germline, CDR1 is SGHNT and CDR2 is YYREEE (reference sequence). The length of the CDR3 is 13 residues. The CDR3 region is CASSFRGNYGYTF. The CDR3, as DNA: TGTGCCAGCAGCTTTAGGGGGAACTATGGCTACACCTTC.

The CDR3 DNA follows: TGTGCCAGCAGGCAAAGGGACAGCATCTATGGCTACACCTTC. As protein: CASRQRDSIYGYTF. The chain recombines TRBV28 with TRBJ1-2, with TRBD1 matching 7 bases. Germline CDR1 and CDR2: MDHEN and SYDVKM. V trimming: 6 bases; J trimming: 4 bases; junction bases outside the gene matches: 8. The CDR3 runs to 14 residues.

The genes are TRBV6-5 and TRBJ2-1, with 8 bases matching TRBD2. V was pared by 0 bases and J by 6 bases, with 4 bases of the junction left unmatched. CDR3 size: 15 residues. Germline V gene data show CDR1 as MNHEY and CDR2 as SVGAGI. CDR3 loop: CASSYSLAGGNEQFF. DNA for the CDR3: TGTGCCAGCAGTTACTCCCTCGCGGGGGGCAATGAGCAGTTCTTC.

The genes are TRBV27 and TRBJ2-7; the match to TRBD2 covers 10 bases. Germline-derived CDR1 and CDR2 are MNHEY and SMNVEV (reference sequence). The CDR3 sequence is 15 residues long. The J segment lost 7 bases and the V segment lost 3 bases, leaving 9 bases of the junction unmatched. CDR3 DNA: TGTGCCAGCAGTTTTTGGGCTAGCGGGAGCAGAGAGCAGTACTTC. Protein sequence: CASSFWASGSREQYF.

This clone was recorded only once. This chain links TRBV9 with TRBJ2-3; possibly TRBD1 or TRBD2 for D (5 bases each). CDR3 length: 14 amino acids. Trimming stripped 3 bases from V and 2 bases from J, with 10 bases between. Looked up from germline, CDR1 is SGDLS and CDR2 is YYNGEE. CDR3 coding DNA: TGTGCCAGCAGCGGGGGGACCAACACAGATACGCAGTATTTT. It translates to CASSGGTNTDTQYF.

The CDR3 reads CASSPQGASNQPQHF. The DNA of the CDR3 is TGTGCCAGCAGCCCACAGGGGGCTAGCAATCAGCCCCAGCATTTT. The chain employs TRBV7-2 and TRBJ1-5, with TRBD1 matching 9 bases. The germline CDR1 and CDR2 sequences are SGHTA and FQGNSA. The CDR3 has 15 amino acids. J was trimmed by 0 bases and V by 5 bases; bases with no gene match: 2. The entire variable domain, with the rest obtained from reference TRBV7-2 and TRBJ1-5, is as follows: GAGVSQSPSNKVTEKGKDVELRCDPISGHTALYWYRQSLGQGLEFLIYFQGNSAPDKSGLPSDRFSAERTGGSVSTLTIQRTQQEDSAVYLCASSPQGASNQPQHFGDGTRLSIL.